These T cell receptor beta chains were read from a single sample in a study of T cell responses to AZD1222 COVID-19 vaccine. The method was immunoSEQ multiplex PCR; TCRdb's version includes in-frame clones alone and lacks a portion of them. The repertoire holds 100,000 to 150,000 clones, with 91% as singletons. This material consisted of peripheral blood, taken 28 days after the second AZD1222 dose. The receptors were gathered from an adult who received the AZD1222 COVID-19 vaccine. Each CDR3 is given with its conserved first and last residue. The order of the fields is J gene, V gene, D gene, CDR3 protein, CDR3 DNA. A D gene is named only where the DNA matches it firmly.

J gene: TRBJ2-2
V gene: TRBV5-8
D gene: TRBD2
CDR3 protein: CASSSWTSDTGELFF
CDR3 DNA: TGTGCCAGCAGCTCGTGGACTAGCGACACCGGGGAGCTGTTTTTT

J gene: TRBJ2-1
V gene: TRBV12-3/TRBV12-4
D gene: NA
CDR3 protein: CASRQHNEQFF
CDR3 DNA: TGTGCCAGCAGGCAACACAATGAGCAGTTCTTC

J gene: TRBJ1-2
V gene: TRBV5-6
D gene: NA
CDR3 protein: CASSLEGMDLF
CDR3 DNA: TGTGCCAGCAGCTTGGAAGGAATGGATCTCTTC

J gene: TRBJ2-3
V gene: TRBV27
D gene: NA
CDR3 protein: CASSLIRDADTQYF
CDR3 DNA: TGTGCCAGCAGTTTAATCAGAGACGCAGATACGCAGTATTTT

J gene: TRBJ1-3
V gene: TRBV2
D gene: NA
CDR3 protein: CASSPLLRAGNTIYF
CDR3 DNA: TGTGCCAGCAGTCCTTTATTGAGGGCAGGAAACACCATATATTTT

J gene: TRBJ2-1
V gene: TRBV30
D gene: NA
CDR3 protein: CACGPGNEQFF
CDR3 DNA: TGTGCCTGTGGGCCGGGTAATGAGCAGTTCTTC

J gene: TRBJ2-1
V gene: TRBV27
D gene: TRBD2
CDR3 protein: CASSLNLAGFYNEQFF
CDR3 DNA: TGTGCCAGCAGTCTCAACCTAGCGGGGTTCTACAATGAGCAGTTCTTC

J gene: TRBJ1-5
V gene: TRBV19
D gene: NA
CDR3 protein: CASSTFDRSPQHF
CDR3 DNA: TGTGCCAGTAGTACCTTTGACCGGTCCCCCCAGCATTTT

J gene: TRBJ1-1
V gene: TRBV7-9
D gene: NA
CDR3 protein: CASSPGRGIETTEAFF
CDR3 DNA: TGTGCCAGCAGCCCGGGACGAGGCATCGAGACCACTGAAGCTTTCTTT

J gene: TRBJ2-5
V gene: TRBV6-2/TRBV6-3
D gene: TRBD2
CDR3 protein: CASSSGEGLETQYF
CDR3 DNA: TGTGCCAGCAGTTCCGGGGAGGGGCTGGAGACCCAGTACTTC

J gene: TRBJ2-7
V gene: TRBV6-6
D gene: TRBD2
CDR3 protein: CASSTPGLAGYEQYF
CDR3 DNA: TGTGCCAGCAGCACCCCGGGACTAGCTGGATACGAGCAGTACTTC

J gene: TRBJ1-3
V gene: TRBV6-5
D gene: NA
CDR3 protein: CASSYGGSGNTIYF
CDR3 DNA: TGTGCCAGCAGTTACGGGGGCTCTGGAAACACCATATATTTT